The T cell receptor beta chain under discussion was sequenced for a study of human T cells and chemical hapten exposure. Time point denoted: patch test 1, 2 weeks after DPC sensitization. As to treatment: therapeutic diphenylcyclopropenone sensitization with weekly scalp DPC. Unique molecular identifiers were attached to individual cDNA molecules during library preparation. TCRdb ran MiXCR on the RACE reads and lists one entry per CDR3 protein. The repertoire holds roughly 180,000 distinct CDR3 sequences, with 14% as singletons. This CDR3 has 14 residues. Germline V gives CDR1 DFQATT, CDR2 SNEGSKA (reference sequence). V was pared by 1 base and J by 3 bases, with 12 bases between.

The rearrangement joins TRBV20-1 to TRBJ1-1; D remains unclear. Sequenced material: whole blood, taken in connection with sensitization to the hapten diphenylcyclopropenone (DPC). This TCR was recovered from a woman in her 30s with alopecia areata. Some clones in this sample may be carry-over from other donors' samples. The CDR3 loop is CSARGTGIDTEAFF. CDR3 DNA: TGCAGTGCTAGAGGAACGGGGATCGACACTGAAGCTTTCTTT.